Sequencing of this T cell receptor beta chain was carried out in a study of tumor-infiltrating lymphocytes in primary liver carcinoma. Whole-study findings and limits: Just about 7-24% of leading clones were found in every one of five regions. Whereas tumor region pairs overlapped more, tumor-adjacent and tumor-blood pairs overlapped less.

Total RNA (roughly 550 ng) served as template for TCR beta cDNA synthesis primed by a constant-region primer. Three nested multiplex PCR rounds of slightly modified ARM-PCR generated TCR beta libraries. The two initial PCR rounds, around 10 cycles each, used TRBV1-TRBV30 forward and C-beta reverse primers. TCRdb recomputed calls from the multiplex PCR reads with MiXCR, one row per CDR3 protein. The sample has 100,000 to 150,000 distinct CDR3 sequences, 64% seen once. With regard to this clonotype: Its antigen is undetermined.

This CDR3 region has 14 residues. Trimming removed 3 bases at V and 4 bases at J, with 13 bases between. From germline, CDR1 is DFQATT and CDR2 SNEGSKA (reference sequence). Co-extracted RNA and DNA came from 20-30 mg of unsorted bulk tissue. Five separate regions were sampled from each tumor. There were over 80% viable tumor cells in every single sample of tumor. This TCR was sampled from a woman in her sixties with primary liver carcinoma and hepatitis B virus infection. The chain has TRBV20-1 and TRBJ1-5; D unclear. The sample taken for sequencing was liver tumor tissue from sampling region 3. Subset specified: tumor region T3, left-lateral pole. The CDR3 reads CSASGRLPNQPQHF. Written as DNA, the CDR3 is TGCAGTGCTAGTGGGCGGCTGCCTAATCAGCCCCAGCATTTT.